This T cell receptor beta chain emerged from a study of response to subunit inactivated influenza vaccine. After removal of 5 bases from V and 0 bases from J, the junction contained 4 bases not matched to a gene. In germline, CDR1 is DFQATT, CDR2 SNEGSKA (reference sequence). The CDR3 runs to 14 residues. General observations from the study: The authors suggested that every seasonal influenza vaccination recruits few new T cells.

Regarding this clonotype: The antigen is not known.

TCRdb reprocessed the RT-PCR reads with MiXCR, giving one entry per CDR3 protein. The sample consists of about 780,000 distinct CDR3 sequences, less than 20% of them appearing once. This chain links TRBV20-1 with TRBJ2-7; TRBD2 aligns across 10 bases. Sequencing used PBMCs from blood, obtained around 5 days after vaccination. This receptor was identified in a man aged 50 or older who received an inactivated influenza vaccine. For the CDR3, the DNA is TGCAGTGCTCAGACTAGCGGGCTCTCCTACGAGCAGTACTTC. It yields the protein CSAQTSGLSYEQYF.